Each of the 4 T cell receptor beta chains below was sequenced from the same sample in a study of STAT5B mutations in CD4+ large granular lymphocyte leukemia. Sequenced by immunoSEQ multiplex PCR; TCRdb stores in-frame clones only, minus some. The sample yields 25,000 to 35,000 clones, more than 60% seen once. Sequencing was performed on CD4+ T cells from blood buffy coats. The receptors derive from a human donor in good health.

The V gene is TRBV27, the J gene TRBJ1-1; 7 nucleotides match TRBD1. After removal of 4 bases from V and 8 bases from J, the junction contained 10 bases not matched to a gene. There are 14 residues in the CDR3. From germline, CDR1 is MNHEY and CDR2 SMNVEV (reference sequence). CDR3 nucleotides: TGTGCCAGCAGTTGGGCAGGGGGTATAGCGGAAGCTTTCTTT. Translating gives CASSWAGGIAEAFF.

V gene TRBV9 combines with J gene TRBJ2-7; TRBD1 matches at 9 bases. The CDR3 extends over 15 amino acids. From germline, CDR1 is SGDLS and CDR2 YYNGEE. V lost 4 bases, J lost 6 bases, and 11 bases stayed unmatched. CDR3 sequence: CASSPGAGTGFEQYV. The CDR3 region has the DNA TGTGCCAGCAGCCCTGGAGCCGGGACAGGGTTCGAGCAGTACGTC.

The rearrangement links TRBV28 to TRBJ2-2, with unresolved D. The CDR3 is 15 amino acids. The V and J ends lost 7 bases and 0 bases respectively, with 12 bases between them. Germline V gives CDR1 MDHEN, CDR2 SYDVKM. CDR3 in amino acids: CASNLDRANTGELFF. CDR3 nucleotide sequence: TGTGCCAGCAATCTGGACCGTGCGAACACCGGGGAGCTGTTTTTT.

The rearrangement joins TRBV7-2 to TRBJ1-3, with D hard to call. Germline V gives CDR1 SGHTA, CDR2 FQGNSA. CDR3 size: 18 residues. The V gene lost 5 bases and the J gene lost 0 bases, with 20 bases spanning the gap. The CDR3 protein is CASSGIEGGDFSGNTIYF. The CDR3 coding sequence is TGTGCCAGCAGCGGCATTGAAGGAGGTGACTTCTCTGGAAACACCATATATTTT.